Listed here is a single TCR beta chain. This record comes from a study of blood T cell repertoires in COVID-19. Study background: The samples span acute and convalescent COVID-19 from the United States, Italy and Spain. The cDNA or gDNA used as material had been derived from T cells, B-cell-depleted T cells, or PBMCs.

Sequenced by immunoSEQ multiplex PCR; TCRdb stores in-frame clones only, minus some. The sample holds about 190,000 clones, approximately 86% seen once. There are 14 residues in the CDR3. Sequenced input: peripheral blood. V usage is TRBV21-1 and J usage is TRBJ1-5. TRBV21-1 is listed as a pseudogene. The receptor comes from a woman over 75 with active or convalescent COVID-19. The CDR3 DNA reads TGTGCCAGCAGCAAACGAGGAGAAGATCAGCCCCAGCATTTT. It translates to CASSKRGEDQPQHF.